The entry below gives a single T cell receptor (beta chain) sequence along with its context. What it binds is unknown. The DNA is left out, because the CDR3 cannot be placed on it with certainty; the CDR3 is given as TCRdb lists it. CDR1 is MNHNS and CDR2 is SASEGT in the germline V gene. Inclusive of both ends, the CDR3 amounts to 14 amino acids. About 40,000 productive templates were obtained per sample on average. The assay was immunoSEQ multiplex PCR, and TCRdb's table has in-frame clones only and misses some. This sample has some 31,000 clones, with about 90% found just once. This record belongs to a study of STAT3 mutations in large granular lymphocyte leukemia. Notes on the study in general: In about 30% of the 18 patients, new TCR clonotypes emerged after therapy. Variable sampling intervals and differing treatment regimens complicated linking therapy response to TCR clonal burden changes. Suggested: STAT3 mutation was not the ancestral event for these clonal expansions. At least one immunodominant TCR beta clonotype appeared in every T-cell large granular lymphocyte leukemia patient.

The chain couples TRBV6-1 to TRBJ1-4. The clonotype comes from a man aged 55 to 69 with T-cell large granular lymphocyte leukemia. Some clones in this sample may be carry-over from other donors' samples. Sequencing was done on a sample of peripheral blood mononuclear cells. The CDR3: CASSETGFGGGSFF.